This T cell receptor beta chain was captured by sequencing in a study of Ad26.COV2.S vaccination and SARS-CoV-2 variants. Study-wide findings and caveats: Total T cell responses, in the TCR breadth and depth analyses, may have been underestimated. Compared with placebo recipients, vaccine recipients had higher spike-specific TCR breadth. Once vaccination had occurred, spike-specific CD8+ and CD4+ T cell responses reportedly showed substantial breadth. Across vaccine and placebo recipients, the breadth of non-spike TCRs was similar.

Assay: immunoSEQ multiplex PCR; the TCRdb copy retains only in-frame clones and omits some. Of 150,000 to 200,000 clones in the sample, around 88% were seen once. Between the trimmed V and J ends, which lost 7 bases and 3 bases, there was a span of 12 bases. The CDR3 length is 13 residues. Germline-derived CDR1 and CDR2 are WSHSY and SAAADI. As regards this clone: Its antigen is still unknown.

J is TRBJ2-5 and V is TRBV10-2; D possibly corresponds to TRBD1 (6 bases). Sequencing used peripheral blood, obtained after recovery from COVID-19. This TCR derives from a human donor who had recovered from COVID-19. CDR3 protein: CASTPRGKETQYF. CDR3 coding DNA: TGCGCCAGCACCCCTAGGGGGAAAGAGACCCAGTACTTC.